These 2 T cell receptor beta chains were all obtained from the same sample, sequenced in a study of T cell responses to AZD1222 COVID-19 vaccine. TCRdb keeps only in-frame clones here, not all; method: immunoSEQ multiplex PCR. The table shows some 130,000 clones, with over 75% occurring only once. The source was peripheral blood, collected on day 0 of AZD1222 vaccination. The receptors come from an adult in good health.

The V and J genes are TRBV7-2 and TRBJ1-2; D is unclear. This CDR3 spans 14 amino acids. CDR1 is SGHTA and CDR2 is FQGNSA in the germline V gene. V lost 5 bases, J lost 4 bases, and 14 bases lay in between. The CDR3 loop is CASSAKTEVYGYTF. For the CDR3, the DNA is TGTGCCAGCAGCGCTAAAACTGAGGTCTATGGCTACACCTTC.

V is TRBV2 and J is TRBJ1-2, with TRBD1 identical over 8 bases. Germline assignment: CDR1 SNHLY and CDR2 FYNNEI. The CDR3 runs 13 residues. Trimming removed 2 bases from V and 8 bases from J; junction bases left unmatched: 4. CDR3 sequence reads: CASSEPGGWGYTF. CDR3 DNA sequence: TGTGCCAGCAGTGAACCAGGGGGCTGGGGCTACACCTTC.